The clone carrying this T cell receptor beta chain came up a few times. It was with 60 Vbeta and 13 Jbeta primers that the PCR ran. Only in-frame clones appear in the TCRdb table, and some are missing; sequencing was by immunoSEQ multiplex PCR. The sample lists about 120,000 clones, about 8.6% seen once, with less than 6.5% in the top ten. The source of the sample is a study of cytomegalovirus exposure and HLA in healthy donors. Trimming removed 6 bases at V and 6 bases at J, with 15 bases between. Germline loops: CDR1 MNHEY, CDR2 SVGAGI. The length of the CDR3 is 13 residues. Input material: PBMCs. The source of this sequence is a woman between 40 and 50 years old in good health and CMV-seropositive. This chain uses TRBV6-5 with TRBJ2-7; no clear D gene. This CDR3 reads CASRRSSSTEQYF. The CDR3 region has the DNA TGTGCCAGCAGGAGGTCGTCCTCCACCGAGCAGTACTTC.